A single T cell receptor (beta chain) is shown here with its context. These data belong to a study of patients and donors after allogeneic stem cell transplantation. From germline, CDR1 is LGHDT and CDR2 YNNKEL (reference sequence). The V end lost 4 bases, the J end lost 4 bases, and 13 bases lay between the germline ends. The CDR3 totals 14 residues. TCRdb independently ran MiXCR on the RT-PCR reads; one entry per CDR3 protein. The sample has tens of thousands of distinct CDR3 sequences, about 48% seen once. This receptor was obtained from a human donor who was either an allogeneic HSCT recipient or a stem cell or donor lymphocyte infusion donor (not recorded which). It is not recorded whose cells these are; they may come from a transplant donor. The gene calls are TRBV3-1 and TRBJ1-2, with D perhaps TRBD1 (5 bases). Sequenced input: blood, either unsorted or a sorted T cell fraction (not recorded which). CDR3 nucleotides: TGTGCCAGCAGCCGGGGCGACAGCCTCTATGGCTACACCTTC. This codes for CASSRGDSLYGYTF. The variable domain in full, completed from reference TRBV3-1 and TRBJ1-2, reads DTAVSQTPKYLVTQMGNDKSIKCEQNLGHDTMYWYKQDSKKFLKIMFSYNNKELIINETVPNRFSPKSPDKAHLNLHINSLELGDSAVYFCASSRGDSLYGYTFGSGTRLTVV.